Here is one T cell receptor beta chain with its context. This sample was included in a study of CD8+ T cells in alopecia areata. Study-level information: Oral tofacitinib (5 to 10 mg twice daily) was administered to treated patients.

Trimming removed 5 bases from V and 5 bases from J; junction bases left unmatched: 7. The CDR3 sequence is 15 residues long. Germline values: CDR1 MNHNS, CDR2 SASEGT. cDNA reverse transcribed from extracted RNA served as the sequencing template. Profiling relied on immunoSEQ multiplex PCR, and the TCRdb table lists in-frame clones only, not all of them. Of some 220,000 clones listed, under 75% are singletons. Treatment in this sample: oral pan-JAK inhibitor, 5-10 mg twice daily. The receptor was derived from a human donor with alopecia areata. The chain carries TRBV6-1 and TRBJ2-3, with 10 bases aligning to TRBD2. The starting material was CD4+ T cells sorted from blood, obtained at week 4, from a patient treated with tofacitinib. The CDR3 nucleotides read TGTGCCAGCAGTCCTAGCGGGGGCTGGGAAGATACGCAGTATTTT. Encoded protein: CASSPSGGWEDTQYF.